This entry lists 31 T cell receptor beta chains sequenced from one sample in a study of blood T cell repertoires in COVID-19. TCRdb keeps only in-frame clones here, not all; method: immunoSEQ multiplex PCR. The table shows 100,000 to 150,000 clones, with 92% occurring only once. The specimen was peripheral blood. These receptors came from a man aged 50 to 60 with COVID-19, enrolled during active disease.

V is TRBV10-3 and J is TRBJ2-7, with 10 bases lining up with TRBD2. CDR3 size: 15 residues. The junction had 2 bases not matched to a gene; V was cut back by 0 bases and J by 3 bases. Per germline, CDR1 ENHRY and CDR2 SYGVKD. The CDR3 loop reads CAISESWTSGYEQYF. The CDR3 nucleotides read TGTGCCATCAGTGAGTCATGGACTAGCGGCTACGAGCAGTACTTC.

The V gene is TRBV18, the J gene TRBJ2-5; D not resolved. This CDR3 comprises 13 residues. CDR1 is KGHSH, CDR2 LQKENI, per germline. V lost 4 bases to trimming and J lost 1 base, with 7 bases between them. CDR3 sequence (DNA): TGTGCCAGCTCACTATCGAGCCAAGAGACCCAGTACTTC. The encoded protein is CASSLSSQETQYF. The full variable domain, rest sourced from reference TRBV18 and TRBJ2-5, is NAGVMQNPRHLVRRRGQEARLRCSPMKGHSHVYWYRQLPEEGLKFMVYLQKENIIDESGMPKERFSAEFPKEGPSILRIQQVVRGDSAAYFCASSLSSQETQYFGPGTRLLVL.

V and J are TRBV3-1 (or the pseudogene TRBV3-2) and TRBJ2-5; possibly TRBD2 for D (6 bases). Germline V gene lookup returns CDR1 LGHDT and CDR2 YNNKEL (reference sequence). The CDR3 spans 13 residues. The V end was cut by 3 bases, the J end by 5 bases, with 10 bases between. DNA of the CDR3: TGTGCCAGCAGCCAGGGACTGGGGGAGACCCAGTACTTC. This translates into CASSQGLGETQYF.

V gene TRBV5-1 combines with J gene TRBJ1-1; 7 bases fit TRBD1. CDR1 is SGHRS and CDR2 is YFSETQ in the germline V gene. The CDR3 consists of 15 residues. J lost 4 bases, V lost 4 bases, and 10 bases had no gene match. CDR3 sequence: CASSPETGAGTEAFF. The CDR3 nucleotides read TGCGCCAGCAGCCCCGAAACAGGGGCAGGCACTGAAGCTTTCTTT.

The gene calls are TRBV13 and TRBJ1-3; D gene uncertain. Trimming stripped 0 bases from V and 0 bases from J, with 12 bases between. There are 17 residues in the CDR3. Germline loops: CDR1 PRHDT, CDR2 FYEKMQ (reference sequence). In DNA form, the CDR3 reads TGTGCCAGCAGCTTAGGCCTCAGTGCCAGCTCTGGAAACACCATATATTTT. Translating gives CASSLGLSASSGNTIYF.

The V gene is TRBV24-1, the J gene TRBJ2-7; D is perhaps TRBD1 (6 bases). This CDR3 region has 12 residues. V dropped 8 bases and J dropped 7 bases, with 14 bases sitting between them. Germline-derived CDR1 and CDR2 are KGHDR and SFDVKD. The chain's CDR3 is CATTGTGCEQYV. CDR3 nucleotides: TGTGCCACCACCGGAACAGGGTGTGAGCAGTACGTC.

This chain uses TRBV3-1 (or the pseudogene TRBV3-2) with TRBJ2-1; TRBD2 matches 13 bases. CDR3 length equals 15 residues. V lost 2 bases, J lost 6 bases, and 1 base stayed unmatched. The germline V gene encodes CDR1 LGHDT and CDR2 YNNKEL (reference sequence). The CDR3 spells CASSQTSGRGNEQFF. The CDR3 region has the DNA TGTGCCAGCAGCCAAACTAGCGGGAGGGGCAATGAGCAGTTCTTC.

V and J are TRBV2 and TRBJ1-4; the D gene is possibly TRBD1 (5 bases). V gave up 4 bases and J gave up 0 bases, with 12 bases separating them. The CDR3 sequence is 16 residues long. CDR1 is SNHLY and CDR2 is FYNNEI in the germline V gene. CDR3 nucleotides: TGTGCCAGCAGTGGGGTTGGGACTGCAACTAATGAAAAACTGTTTTTT. Translated, it gives CASSGVGTATNEKLFF.

This chain joins TRBV30 and TRBJ1-1; a weak D match, TRBD1 (6 bases). CDR1 is GTSNPN and CDR2 is SVGIG in the germline V gene (reference sequence). The CDR3 contains 12 residues. V lost 1 base and J 11 bases, leaving 14 bases between the germline ends. CDR3 coding DNA: TGTGCCTGGAGTGACAAGGTCCAGGGGGCTTTCTTT. Protein product: CAWSDKVQGAFF.

This chain joins TRBV10-3 and TRBJ2-7, with TRBD2 as a possible D gene (5 bases). Germline V gene data show CDR1 as ENHRY and CDR2 as SYGVKD. Trimming cost V 2 bases and J 3 bases, with 14 bases left between them. The CDR3 runs to 15 residues. The CDR3 DNA reads as TGTGCCATCAGTGAGCCTGGCGGGTCAGACTACGAGCAGTACTTC. Translating it yields CAISEPGGSDYEQYF.

The V gene is TRBV19, the J gene TRBJ2-6; D gene uncertain. There are 16 residues in the CDR3. The V end was cut by 2 bases, the J end by 0 bases, with 8 bases between. The germline gives CDR1 LNHDA, CDR2 SQIVND (reference sequence). CDR3 DNA sequence: TGTGCCAGTAGTATATGGCCCAGCTCTGGGGCCAACGTCCTGACTTTC. Protein: CASSIWPSSGANVLTF.

Here the CDR3 DNA reads TGTGCCAGCTCACCCCCGGGACAGACCTCTGGAAACACCATATATTTT. The encoded protein is CASSPPGQTSGNTIYF. V and J are TRBV18 and TRBJ1-3; 7 bases agree with TRBD1. The CDR3 is made up of 16 amino acids. J was trimmed by 0 bases and V by 3 bases; bases with no gene match: 5. Germline CDR1 reads KGHSH; CDR2 reads LQKENI.

This clone was seen only once. The CDR3 region is CATSRDQGANQPQHF. For the CDR3, the DNA is TGTGCCACCAGCAGAGATCAGGGCGCTAATCAGCCCCAGCATTTT. The chain carries TRBV15 and TRBJ1-5, with D perhaps TRBD1 (5 bases). The ends were cut back, 0 bases at V and 4 bases at J, with 10 bases in the middle. The CDR3 runs 15 residues. Germline loops: CDR1 LNHNV, CDR2 YYDKDF (reference sequence). Variable domain in full (rest from reference TRBV15 and TRBJ1-5): DAMVIQNPRYQVTQFGKPVTLSCSQTLNHNVMYWYQQKSSQAPKLLFHYYDKDFNNEADTPDNFQSRRPNTSFCFLDIRSPGLGDTAMYLCATSRDQGANQPQHFGDGTRLSIL.

This sequence joins TRBV4-1 and TRBJ2-7; perhaps TRBD1 as D (5 bases). There are 15 residues in the CDR3. Germline V gives CDR1 MGHRA, CDR2 YSYEKL. V lost 0 bases and J lost 1, with 10 bases in between. CDR3 protein: CASSQDEGVSYEQYV. The DNA of the CDR3 is TGCGCCAGCAGCCAAGATGAAGGGGTGTCCTACGAGCAGTACGTC.

V is TRBV13 and J is TRBJ2-3; TRBD2 agrees at 9 bases. CDR3 length: 16 residues. The V gene end was trimmed by 5 bases and the J gene end by 0 bases; junction bases not matched to a gene: 6. Germline V gene lookup returns CDR1 PRHDT and CDR2 FYEKMQ (reference sequence). CDR3 coding DNA: TGTGCCAGCAGCGACACTAGCGGGTTAAGCACAGATACGCAGTATTTT. This encodes CASSDTSGLSTDTQYF.

This clone was recorded once. This chain links TRBV19 with TRBJ2-4; D not certain. CDR1 is LNHDA and CDR2 is SQIVND in the germline V gene (reference sequence). Trimming removed 6 bases from V and 4 bases from J, with 16 bases in between. This CDR3 has 15 residues. The CDR3 nucleotides are TGTGCCAGTAGAAGCCTCATAGAGACAAAAAACATTCAGTACTTC. This sequence encodes CASRSLIETKNIQYF.

The chain uses TRBV9 and TRBJ1-2; D not certain. Germline V CDR1 and CDR2: SGDLS, YYNGEE. The CDR3 is 13 residues long. With 1 base removed from V and 1 base from J, the gap between germline ends came to 5 bases. The CDR3 region has the DNA TGTGCCAGCAGCGTAACAGTTAACTATGGCTACACCTTC. It specifies CASSVTVNYGYTF.

V and J are TRBV7-9 and TRBJ2-1, with TRBD2 matching 11 bases. CDR1 and CDR2 (germline): SEHNR, FQNEAQ (reference sequence). The CDR3 loop spans 15 amino acids. J gave up 8 bases and V 5 bases, and 8 bases lay outside the gene matches. As DNA, the CDR3 is TGTGCCAGCAGCATTAGCGGGAGGGCCGGGGATGAGCAGTTCTTC. This codes for CASSISGRAGDEQFF.

This clone was observed a handful of times. The chain carries TRBV6-6 and TRBJ1-2; 7 bases are a match to TRBD1. CDR1 is MNHNY and CDR2 is SVGAGI in the germline V gene (reference sequence). Trimming removed 6 bases from V and 6 bases from J; junction bases left unmatched: 10. The CDR3 loop spans 14 amino acids. CDR3 in amino acids: CASSTDRDRHGYTF. As DNA, the CDR3 is TGTGCCAGCAGCACCGACAGGGACCGGCATGGCTACACCTTC.

This sequence joins TRBV11-2 and TRBJ2-7; possible D gene TRBD1, 6 bases. Trimming left V 2 bases short and J 4 bases short, with 12 bases between. Germline loops: CDR1 SGHAT, CDR2 FQNNGV. The CDR3 contains 14 residues. The CDR3 bases are TGTGCCAGCAGCTTAAGCCAGGGGTTGTACGAGCAGTACTTC. The encoded protein is CASSLSQGLYEQYF.

The chain carries TRBV5-1 and TRBJ2-3; TRBD2 agrees at 11 bases. The CDR3 loop spans 15 amino acids. The ends lost 4 bases at V and 0 bases at J; junction bases unmatched: 1. Germline CDR1 reads SGHRS; CDR2 reads YFSETQ. CDR3 residues: CASSRTSGSTDTQYF. The CDR3 DNA reads as TGCGCCAGCAGCCGGACTAGCGGGAGCACAGATACGCAGTATTTT.

This clone occurred a few times. The chain combines TRBV27 with TRBJ1-5, with unresolved D. The V gene's germline CDR1 is MNHEY and CDR2 SMNVEV (reference sequence). The CDR3 sequence is 12 residues long. V lost 6 bases, J lost 4 bases, and 7 bases lay in between. Written as DNA, the CDR3 is TGTGCCAGCAGCGAGCTGAATCAGCCCCAGCATTTT. Translation: CASSELNQPQHF.

This rearrangement joins TRBV4-3 to TRBJ2-4; D call uncertain. CDR1 LGHNA and CDR2 YSLEER come from the germline V gene. The CDR3 covers 15 residues. V was shortened by 2 bases and J by 8 bases, with 16 bases between the two germline ends. The chain's CDR3 is CASSQRGLRGDIQYF. CDR3 coding DNA: TGCGCCAGCAGCCAACGAGGTCTTAGAGGAGACATTCAGTACTTC.

In DNA, the CDR3 is TGTGCCAGCAGTATGGACAACAATCAGCCCCAGCATTTT. The encoded protein is CASSMDNNQPQHF. V usage is TRBV2 and J usage is TRBJ1-5; the D gene is possibly TRBD1 (5 bases). The germline V gene has CDR1 SNHLY and CDR2 FYNNEI. Trimming pared 5 bases from V and 3 bases from J, leaving 8 bases between. There are 13 residues in the CDR3.

V usage is TRBV28 and J usage is TRBJ1-6; D uncertain. This CDR3 has 16 amino acids. Trimming shortened V by 5 bases and J by 6 bases, and 17 bases separated the two germline ends. Per the germline V gene, CDR1 is MDHEN and CDR2 is SYDVKM. The CDR3 nucleotides read TGTGCCAGCAGTCCCGCGGGTGCAGCGCCTAATTCACCCCTCCACTTT. Translating gives CASSPAGAAPNSPLHF.

The V call is TRBV4-2, the J call TRBJ2-7, with D possibly TRBD2 on 5 matching bases. This CDR3 region has 15 residues. Germline CDR1 and CDR2: LGHNA and YNFKEQ. Trimming pared 3 bases from V and 0 bases from J, leaving 12 bases between. The CDR3 here is CASSQTTRSSYEQYF. CDR3 nucleotides: TGTGCCAGCAGCCAGACAACTAGGAGCTCCTACGAGCAGTACTTC.

This sequence joins TRBV6-1 and TRBJ2-2; 8 nucleotides match TRBD2. Germline V gives CDR1 MNHNS, CDR2 SASEGT. The CDR3 is made up of 16 amino acids. With V trimmed by 4 bases and J by 3 bases, 7 bases remained unmatched. The CDR3 coding sequence is TGTGCCAGCAGTGTCGCTAGCGGGCCCCACACCGGGGAGCTGTTTTTT. Translating gives CASSVASGPHTGELFF.

CDR3 DNA: TGTGCCAGCAGCAACTATCAGGCGACCAGGGCTACCTACGAGCAGTACTTC. Protein sequence: CASSNYQATRATYEQYF. The chain couples TRBV6-2 or TRBV6-3 to TRBJ2-7; a weak D match, TRBD1 (5 bases). Between the trimmed V and J ends, which lost 6 bases and 2 bases, there was a span of 23 bases. CDR1 and CDR2 (germline): MNHEY, SVGEGT. This CDR3 contains 17 residues.

The gene calls are TRBV19 and TRBJ2-1, with 8 positions matching TRBD2. V was clipped by 4 bases and J by 5 bases; unmatched bases: 10. Germline CDR1 reads LNHDA; CDR2 reads SQIVND (reference sequence). CDR3 length: 16 residues. The CDR3 is CASSTLGAGEDNEQFF. CDR3 DNA: TGTGCCAGTAGTACCCTGGGAGCGGGAGAGGACAATGAGCAGTTCTTC.

This clone showed up just once. V is TRBV3-1 (or the pseudogene TRBV3-2) and J is TRBJ2-2; the match to TRBD2 covers 10 bases. Per the germline V gene, CDR1 is LGHDT and CDR2 is YNNKEL (reference sequence). The V segment lost 3 bases and the J segment 7 bases; nucleotides outside the gene matches: 8. The CDR3 consists of 16 residues. CDR3 nucleotides: TGTGCCAGCAGCCACTTTCCTAGCGGGAGCGTCGGGGAGCTGTTTTTT. This codes for CASSHFPSGSVGELFF.

The chain is built from TRBV12-5 and TRBJ2-1; D remains unclear. Germline CDR1 and CDR2: LGHNT and FRNRAP. CDR3 length: 16 amino acids. V gave up 0 bases and J gave up 6 bases, with 15 bases separating them. This CDR3 is CASGLVRGSSLNEQFF. DNA of the CDR3: TGTGCTAGTGGTTTGGTACGAGGAAGCTCTCTCAATGAGCAGTTCTTC. The full variable domain, in which reference TRBV12-5 and TRBJ2-1 provide the parts outside the CDR3, is DARVTQTPRHKVTEMGQEVTMRCQPILGHNTVFWYRQTMMQGLELLAYFRNRAPLDDSGMPKDRFSAEMPDATLATLKIQPSEPRDSAVYFCASGLVRGSSLNEQFFGPGTRLTVL.